These 20 T cell receptor beta chains originate from one sample sequenced in a study of T cell changes during pregnancy in multiple sclerosis. The protocol was immunoSEQ multiplex PCR, while the TCRdb copy is restricted to in-frame clones and leaves out a portion. In the table there are about 40,000 clones, roughly nine tenths of which are singletons. The sequencing here drew on CD4+ T cells from peripheral blood mononuclear cells, taken in the first trimester of pregnancy. The receptors stem from a female donor with multiple sclerosis, enrolled in a pregnancy study.

The chain joins TRBV25-1 to TRBJ1-1; D remains unclear. Deletions cut 6 bases from V and 3 bases from J, with 5 bases between. This CDR3 has 11 amino acids. Germline CDR1 and CDR2: MGHDK and SYGVNS. The CDR3 loop is CASRRDTEAFF. CDR3 bases: TGTGCCAGCAGGAGAGACACTGAAGCTTTCTTT.

This sequence joins TRBV19 and TRBJ2-2, with TRBD1 identical over 7 bases. This CDR3 region has 14 residues. V was clipped by 7 bases and J by 9 bases; unmatched bases: 11. The V gene's germline CDR1 is LNHDA and CDR2 SQIVND (reference sequence). CDR3 amino acids: CASIHDRVTRELFF. The CDR3 DNA follows: TGTGCCAGTATCCATGACAGGGTAACTAGGGAGCTGTTTTTT.

This clone was picked up one time. The chain couples TRBV19 to TRBJ2-7; weak D call: TRBD1 (6 bases). Trimming cost V 3 bases and J 3 bases, with 12 bases left between them. This CDR3 comprises 14 residues. Germline CDR1 and CDR2: LNHDA and SQIVND (reference sequence). The CDR3 here is CASSIDGTYYEQYF. DNA for the CDR3: TGTGCCAGTAGTATTGACGGGACATACTACGAGCAGTACTTC.

The V and J genes are TRBV7-9 and TRBJ2-4; D possibly corresponds to TRBD2 (5 bases). V was clipped by 8 bases and J by 1 base, with 18 bases between them. This CDR3 has 16 amino acids. CDR1 and CDR2 (germline): SEHNR, FQNEAQ (reference sequence). CDR3 residues: CASSSGAGLAKNIQYF. CDR3 bases: TGTGCCAGCTCCTCGGGCGCGGGCCTCGCCAAAAACATTCAGTACTTC.

The chain has TRBV7-3 and TRBJ1-2, with D maybe TRBD1 (5 bases). Germline lookup yields CDR1 SGHTA and CDR2 FQGTGA. This CDR3 is built from 13 residues. The V end was cut by 5 bases, the J end by 8 bases, with 15 bases between. Here the CDR3 DNA reads TGTGCCAGCAGCCCGCAGGGTAACTGGGGCTACACCTTC. Protein product: CASSPQGNWGYTF.

The chain joins TRBV19 to TRBJ2-3, with 11 bases that match TRBD2. The V gene's germline CDR1 is LNHDA and CDR2 SQIVND (reference sequence). Trimming took 7 bases from V and 7 from J; bases not matched to a gene: 7. The CDR3 runs 14 residues. The CDR3 reads CASTLAGGRNTQYF. The CDR3 DNA is TGTGCCAGTACCCTAGCGGGGGGAAGAAATACGCAGTATTTT.

Regarding this clone: At one end the junction does not follow the germline gene, possibly because of a read error. The CDR3 bases are TGTGCCAGCAGCTTAACTAGCGGGGGGGAGATCCAGTACTTC. Its translation is CASSLTSGGEIQYF. The gene calls are TRBV7-3 and TRBJ2-5; 11 bases fit TRBD2. Germline-derived CDR1 and CDR2 are SGHTA and FQGTGA. CDR3 length: 14 amino acids.

The gene calls are TRBV7-2 and TRBJ2-3; tentatively, D is TRBD1 (5 bases). CDR3 length: 16 residues. Trimming pared 4 bases from V and 1 base from J, leaving 15 bases between. The V gene's germline CDR1 is SGHTA and CDR2 FQGNSA. In DNA, the CDR3 is TGTGCCAGCAGCTCCCCGTATCTAGGGGGCACAGATACGCAGTATTTT. Its protein product is CASSSPYLGGTDTQYF.

The table lists this clone with a few counts. This rearrangement joins TRBV11-3 to TRBJ2-1, with D maybe TRBD2 (6 bases). V lost 0 bases and J 1 base, leaving 7 bases between the germline ends. CDR1 and CDR2 from the germline V gene are SGHNT and YENEEA. CDR3 length: 15 residues. CDR3: CASSLEAGSYNEQFF. Written as DNA, the CDR3 is TGTGCCAGCAGCTTAGAGGCGGGATCCTACAATGAGCAGTTCTTC.

The V and J genes are TRBV19 and TRBJ1-2; the match to TRBD1 covers 7 bases. Germline V gene lookup returns CDR1 LNHDA and CDR2 SQIVND (reference sequence). Trimming took 3 bases from V and 7 from J; bases not matched to a gene: 2. This CDR3 comprises 12 residues. In DNA form, the CDR3 reads TGTGCCAGTAGTATCCGGGACAGTGGCTACACCTTC. This encodes CASSIRDSGYTF.

The J gene is TRBJ2-3, the V gene TRBV11-2; possible D gene TRBD1, 6 bases. The germline V gene encodes CDR1 SGHAT and CDR2 FQNNGV. V lost 4 bases to trimming and J lost 2 bases, with 13 bases between them. The CDR3 contains 15 residues. The CDR3 is CASSSSGQTTDTQYF. The CDR3 bases are TGTGCCAGCAGCTCAAGTGGACAGACCACAGATACGCAGTATTTT.

The chain employs TRBV18 and TRBJ1-2, with D perhaps matching TRBD1 (6 bases). Germline CDR1 reads KGHSH; CDR2 reads LQKENI. V lost 3 bases and J lost 6, with 17 bases in between. This CDR3 region has 15 residues. The CDR3: CASSPSLEDSHGYTF. The DNA for the CDR3 is TGTGCCAGCTCACCCAGTCTCGAGGACAGTCATGGCTACACCTTC.

The chain recombines TRBV5-1 with TRBJ2-3, with a possible D match to TRBD2 (5 bases). CDR1 and CDR2 (germline): SGHRS, YFSETQ. The CDR3 is made up of 14 amino acids. V dropped 4 bases and J dropped 5 bases, with 14 bases sitting between them. CDR3 region: CASSRDNEGDTQYF. Written as DNA, the CDR3 is TGCGCCAGCAGCCGCGACAATGAGGGAGATACGCAGTATTTT. The entire variable domain, with the rest obtained from reference TRBV5-1 and TRBJ2-3, is as follows: KAGVTQTPRYLIKTRGQQVTLSCSPISGHRSVSWYQQTPGQGLQFLFEYFSETQRNKGNFPGRFSGRQFSNSRSEMNVSTLELGDSALYLCASSRDNEGDTQYFGPGTRLTVL.

This rearrangement joins TRBV10-3 to TRBJ2-3, with a tentative D call TRBD2 (6 bases). The CDR3 has 18 residues. Germline CDR1 ENHRY, CDR2 SYGVKD. The ends were cut back, 3 bases at V and 6 bases at J, with 25 bases in the middle. CDR3 protein: CAISDDDGGIQRGDTQYF. CDR3 DNA sequence: TGTGCCATCAGTGATGACGATGGCGGGATCCAACGAGGGGATACGCAGTATTTT.

The rearrangement links TRBV5-4 to TRBJ2-5, with 10 nucleotides matching TRBD1. CDR1 and CDR2 from the germline V gene are SGHNT and YYREEE (reference sequence). V dropped 4 bases and J dropped 4; count of bases not matched to a gene: 7. The CDR3 is made up of 15 amino acids. The CDR3 sequence is CASSTWTGGVETQYF. The CDR3 DNA reads as TGTGCCAGCAGCACCTGGACAGGGGGGGTAGAGACCCAGTACTTC.

The CDR3 bases are TGTGCCAGTAGTAGGGGGGGGACAGGGGGTTCTGAAGCTTTCTTT. Translation: CASSRGGTGGSEAFF. The rearrangement uses TRBV19 and TRBJ1-1, with 11 bases identical to TRBD1. The CDR3 runs 15 residues. J was trimmed by 6 bases and V by 4 bases; bases with no gene match: 7. Looked up from germline, CDR1 is LNHDA and CDR2 is SQIVND (reference sequence). Supplemented by reference TRBV19 and TRBJ1-1, the full variable domain reads DGGITQSPKYLFRKEGQNVTLSCEQNLNHDAMYWYRQDPGQGLRLIYYSQIVNDFQKGDIAEGYSVSREKKESFPLTVTSAQKNPTAFYLCASSRGGTGGSEAFFGQGTRLTVV.

The genes are TRBV19 and TRBJ2-3, with 10 nucleotides matching TRBD1. This CDR3 is built from 14 residues. CDR1 LNHDA and CDR2 SQIVND come from the germline V gene (reference sequence). The junction had 6 bases not matched to a gene; V was cut back by 6 bases and J by 6 bases. This chain's CDR3 is CASRPTGGEDTQYF. CDR3 nucleotides: TGTGCCAGTAGACCGACAGGGGGCGAGGATACGCAGTATTTT.

V and J are TRBV19 and TRBJ1-5; D remains ambiguous. This CDR3 is built from 14 residues. CDR1 and CDR2 from the germline V gene are LNHDA and SQIVND (reference sequence). The germline V and J ends were trimmed by 3 bases and 3 bases, with 9 bases remaining between them. CDR3 sequence: CASSIVAVNQPQHF. The CDR3 DNA sequence: TGTGCCAGTAGTATCGTGGCAGTCAATCAGCCCCAGCATTTT.

The rearrangement joins TRBV18 to TRBJ1-2, with a weak D call TRBD1 (6 bases). Germline CDR1 KGHSH, CDR2 LQKENI. V was cut by 0 bases and J by 5 bases, with 16 bases left in between. The CDR3 has 16 amino acids. For the CDR3, the DNA is TGTGCCAGCTCACCACCTAGTCCAGGGGCAGGTTATGGCTACACCTTC. This sequence encodes CASSPPSPGAGYGYTF. The full variable domain, rest sourced from reference TRBV18 and TRBJ1-2, is NAGVMQNPRHLVRRRGQEARLRCSPMKGHSHVYWYRQLPEEGLKFMVYLQKENIIDESGMPKERFSAEFPKEGPSILRIQQVVRGDSAAYFCASSPPSPGAGYGYTFGSGTRLTVV.

This chain joins TRBV27 and TRBJ2-7, with a weak D call TRBD2 (6 bases). There are 14 residues in the CDR3. V shed 7 bases and J shed 4 bases, with 17 bases lying between them. The germline V gene has CDR1 MNHEY and CDR2 SMNVEV (reference sequence). The CDR3 loop reads CASTPRGAGYEQYF. The CDR3 DNA reads TGTGCCAGCACCCCGCGGGGCGCCGGGTACGAGCAGTACTTC.